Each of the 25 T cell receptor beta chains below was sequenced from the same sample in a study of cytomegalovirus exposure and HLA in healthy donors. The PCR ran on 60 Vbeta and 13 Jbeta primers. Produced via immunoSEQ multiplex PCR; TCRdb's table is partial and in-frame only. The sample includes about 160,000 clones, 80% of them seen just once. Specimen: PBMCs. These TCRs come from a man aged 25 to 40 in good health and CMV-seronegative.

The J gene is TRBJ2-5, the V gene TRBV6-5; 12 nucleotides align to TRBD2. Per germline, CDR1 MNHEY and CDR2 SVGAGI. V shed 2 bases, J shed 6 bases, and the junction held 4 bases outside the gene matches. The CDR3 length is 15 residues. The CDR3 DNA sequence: TGTGCCAGCAGTTACAGGCTAGCGGGGGGGCAGACCCAGTACTTC. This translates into CASSYRLAGGQTQYF.

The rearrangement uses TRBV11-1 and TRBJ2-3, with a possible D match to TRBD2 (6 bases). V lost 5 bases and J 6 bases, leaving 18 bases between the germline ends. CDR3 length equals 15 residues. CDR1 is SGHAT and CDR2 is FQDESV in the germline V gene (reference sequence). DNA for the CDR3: TGTGCCAGCAGCCGAACTACTAGCAACTCCGATACGCAGTATTTT. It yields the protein CASSRTTSNSDTQYF.

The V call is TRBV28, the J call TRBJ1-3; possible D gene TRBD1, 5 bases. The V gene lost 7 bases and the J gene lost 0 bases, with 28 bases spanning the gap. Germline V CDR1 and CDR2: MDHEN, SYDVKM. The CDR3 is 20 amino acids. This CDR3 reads CASTHPYRKALIPSGNTIYF. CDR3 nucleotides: TGTGCCAGCACCCATCCGTACAGGAAGGCCCTAATTCCCTCTGGAAACACCATATATTTT.

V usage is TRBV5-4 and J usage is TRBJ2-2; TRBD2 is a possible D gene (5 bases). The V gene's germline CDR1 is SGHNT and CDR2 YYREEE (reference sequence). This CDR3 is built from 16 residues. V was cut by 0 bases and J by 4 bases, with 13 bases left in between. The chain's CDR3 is CASSLATEAVTGELFF. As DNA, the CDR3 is TGTGCCAGCAGCTTGGCGACGGAGGCGGTCACCGGGGAGCTGTTTTTT.

The CDR3 spells CASSLVRGTTDTQYF. The DNA of the CDR3 is TGTGCCAGCAGTTTGGTCAGGGGGACCACAGATACGCAGTATTTT. The chain recombines TRBV2 with TRBJ2-3; 7 bases are shared with TRBD1. Looked up from germline, CDR1 is SNHLY and CDR2 is FYNNEI. CDR3 size: 15 residues. The V gene end was trimmed by 5 bases and the J gene end by 2 bases; junction bases not matched to a gene: 7.

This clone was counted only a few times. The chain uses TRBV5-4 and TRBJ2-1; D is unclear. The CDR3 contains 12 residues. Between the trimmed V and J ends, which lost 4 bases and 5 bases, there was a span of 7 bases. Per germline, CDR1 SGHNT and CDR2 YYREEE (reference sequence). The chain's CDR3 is CASSTYNNEQFF. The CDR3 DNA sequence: TGTGCCAGCAGCACATACAACAATGAGCAGTTCTTC.

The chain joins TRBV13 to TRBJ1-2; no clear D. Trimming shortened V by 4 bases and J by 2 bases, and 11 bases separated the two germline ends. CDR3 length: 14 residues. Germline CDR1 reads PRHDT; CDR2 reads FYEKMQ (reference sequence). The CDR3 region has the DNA TGTGCCAGCAGCTCCCCTTCCGGGAACTATGGCTACACCTTC. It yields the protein CASSSPSGNYGYTF.

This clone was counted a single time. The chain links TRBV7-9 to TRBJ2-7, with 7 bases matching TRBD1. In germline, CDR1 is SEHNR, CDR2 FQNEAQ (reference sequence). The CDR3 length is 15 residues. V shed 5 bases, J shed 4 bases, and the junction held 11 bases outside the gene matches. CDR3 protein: CASSRATGQFYEQYF. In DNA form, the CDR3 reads TGTGCCAGCAGCCGAGCGACAGGGCAGTTTTACGAGCAGTACTTC.

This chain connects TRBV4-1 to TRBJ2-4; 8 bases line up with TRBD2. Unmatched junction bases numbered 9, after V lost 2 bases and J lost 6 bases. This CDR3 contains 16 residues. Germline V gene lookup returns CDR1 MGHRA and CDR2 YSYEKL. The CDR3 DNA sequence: TGCGCCAGCAGCCAACGGGGGGGTCCCGACAGAAACATTCAGTACTTC. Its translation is CASSQRGGPDRNIQYF.

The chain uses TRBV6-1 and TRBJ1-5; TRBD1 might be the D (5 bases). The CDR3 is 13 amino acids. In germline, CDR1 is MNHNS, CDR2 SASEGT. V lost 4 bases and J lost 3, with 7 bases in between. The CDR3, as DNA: TGTGCCAGCAGTGCAGGGCCCAATCAGCCCCAGCATTTT. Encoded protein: CASSAGPNQPQHF.

For the CDR3, the DNA is TGTGCCAGCAGAATGACAGCAATCATATATGGCTACACCTTC. Translated: CASRMTAIIYGYTF. The chain is built from TRBV28 and TRBJ1-2; perhaps TRBD1 as D (5 bases). The germline V gene encodes CDR1 MDHEN and CDR2 SYDVKM. V lost 6 bases to trimming and J lost 5 bases, with 16 bases between them. The CDR3 runs 14 residues.

As DNA, the CDR3 is TGCGCCAGCAGCCAAGATGGACAGGCTACCTATGGCTACACCTTC. It translates to CASSQDGQATYGYTF. The chain combines TRBV4-3 with TRBJ1-2; the match to TRBD1 covers 7 bases. J lost 4 bases, V lost 0 bases, and 5 bases had no gene match. Germline CDR1 reads LGHNA; CDR2 reads YSLEER. This CDR3 comprises 15 residues.

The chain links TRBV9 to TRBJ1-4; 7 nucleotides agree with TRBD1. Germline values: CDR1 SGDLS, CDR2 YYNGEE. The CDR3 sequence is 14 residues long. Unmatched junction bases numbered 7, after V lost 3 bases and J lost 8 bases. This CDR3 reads CASSADRAGEKLFF. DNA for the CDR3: TGTGCCAGCAGCGCCGACAGGGCTGGGGAAAAACTGTTTTTT.

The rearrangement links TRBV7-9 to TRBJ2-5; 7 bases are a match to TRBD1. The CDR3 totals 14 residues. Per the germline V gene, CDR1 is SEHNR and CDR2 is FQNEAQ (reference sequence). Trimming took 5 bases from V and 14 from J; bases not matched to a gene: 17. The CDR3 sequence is CASSSSSDRAPVYF. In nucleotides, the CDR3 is TGTGCCAGCAGCAGCTCATCAGACAGGGCGCCCGTATACTTC.

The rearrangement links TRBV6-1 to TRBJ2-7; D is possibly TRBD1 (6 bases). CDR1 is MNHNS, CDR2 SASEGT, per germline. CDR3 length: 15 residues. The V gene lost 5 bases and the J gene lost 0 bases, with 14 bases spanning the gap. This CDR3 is CASSPTQGFSYEQYF. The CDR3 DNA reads TGTGCCAGCAGTCCAACACAGGGTTTCTCCTACGAGCAGTACTTC.

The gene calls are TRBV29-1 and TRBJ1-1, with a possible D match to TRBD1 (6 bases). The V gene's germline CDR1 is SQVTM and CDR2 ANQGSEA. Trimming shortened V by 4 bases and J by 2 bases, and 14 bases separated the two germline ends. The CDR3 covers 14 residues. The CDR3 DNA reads TGCAGCGTTGTAGCGCAGGGGACAAACACTGAAGCTTTCTTT. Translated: CSVVAQGTNTEAFF.

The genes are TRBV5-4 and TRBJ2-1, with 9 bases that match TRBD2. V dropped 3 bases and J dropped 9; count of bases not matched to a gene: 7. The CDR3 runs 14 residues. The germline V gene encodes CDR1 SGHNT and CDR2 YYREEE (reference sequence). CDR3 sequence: CASSSLREGVEQFF. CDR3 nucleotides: TGTGCCAGCAGCTCTTTGCGGGAGGGGGTTGAGCAGTTCTTC.

CDR3 region: CATSRDGGYEQYF. Written as DNA, the CDR3 is TGTGCCACCAGCAGAGATGGAGGCTACGAGCAGTACTTC. The genes are TRBV15 and TRBJ2-5; TRBD2 might be the D (5 bases). The DNA matches TRBJ2-7 better at its end, which makes the J call doubtful. The CDR3 spans 13 residues. Germline CDR1 reads LNHNV; CDR2 reads YYDKDF (reference sequence).

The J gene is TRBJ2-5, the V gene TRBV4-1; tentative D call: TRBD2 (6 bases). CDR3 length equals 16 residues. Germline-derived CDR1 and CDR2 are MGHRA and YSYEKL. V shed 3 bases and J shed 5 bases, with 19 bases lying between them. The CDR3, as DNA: TGCGCCAGCAGCCAGTCCCCTGTGGGGGGACGGGAGACCCAGTACTTC. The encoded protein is CASSQSPVGGRETQYF.

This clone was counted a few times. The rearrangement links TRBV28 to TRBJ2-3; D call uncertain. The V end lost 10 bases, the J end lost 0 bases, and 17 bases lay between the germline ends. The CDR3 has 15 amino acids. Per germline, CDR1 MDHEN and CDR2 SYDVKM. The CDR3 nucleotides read TGTGCCATCATTCCGAGCTTGATTAGCACAGATACGCAGTATTTT. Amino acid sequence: CAIIPSLISTDTQYF.

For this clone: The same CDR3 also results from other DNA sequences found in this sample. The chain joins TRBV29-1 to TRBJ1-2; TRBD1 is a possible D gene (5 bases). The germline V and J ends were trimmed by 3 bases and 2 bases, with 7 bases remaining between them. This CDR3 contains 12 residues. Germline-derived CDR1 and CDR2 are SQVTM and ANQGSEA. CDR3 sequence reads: CSVEGQNYGYTF. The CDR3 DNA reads TGCAGCGTTGAGGGGCAGAACTATGGCTACACCTTC.

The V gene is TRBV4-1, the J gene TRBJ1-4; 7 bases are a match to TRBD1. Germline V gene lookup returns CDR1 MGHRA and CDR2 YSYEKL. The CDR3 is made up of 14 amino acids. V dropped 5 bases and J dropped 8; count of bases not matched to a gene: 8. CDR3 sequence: CASSYLTGREKLFF. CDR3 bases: TGCGCCAGCAGCTACTTGACAGGGAGGGAAAAACTGTTTTTT.

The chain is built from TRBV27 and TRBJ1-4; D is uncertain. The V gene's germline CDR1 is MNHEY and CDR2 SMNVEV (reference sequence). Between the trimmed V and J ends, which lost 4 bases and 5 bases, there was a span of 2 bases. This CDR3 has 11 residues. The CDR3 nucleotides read TGTGCCAGCAGTTCGAATGAAAAACTGTTTTTT. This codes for CASSSNEKLFF.

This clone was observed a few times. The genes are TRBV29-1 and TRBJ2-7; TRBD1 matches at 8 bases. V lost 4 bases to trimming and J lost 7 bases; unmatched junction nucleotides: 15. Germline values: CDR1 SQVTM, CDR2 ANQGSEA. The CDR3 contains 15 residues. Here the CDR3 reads CSVVGLFQGAGEQYF. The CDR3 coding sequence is TGCAGCGTTGTAGGGCTTTTCCAGGGGGCTGGGGAGCAGTACTTC.

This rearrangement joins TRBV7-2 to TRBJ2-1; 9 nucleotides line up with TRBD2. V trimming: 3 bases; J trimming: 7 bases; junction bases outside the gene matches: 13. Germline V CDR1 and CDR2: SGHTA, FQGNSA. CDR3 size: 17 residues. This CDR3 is CASSFWPSGATWNEQFF. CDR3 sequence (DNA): TGTGCCAGCAGCTTTTGGCCTAGCGGGGCCACTTGGAATGAGCAGTTCTTC. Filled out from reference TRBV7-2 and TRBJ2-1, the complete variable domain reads GAGVSQSPSNKVTEKGKDVELRCDPISGHTALYWYRQSLGQGLEFLIYFQGNSAPDKSGLPSDRFSAERTGGSVSTLTIQRTQQEDSAVYLCASSFWPSGATWNEQFFGPGTRLTVL.